This record covers a single T cell receptor beta chain. The data were taken from a study of blood T cell repertoires in COVID-19. Study summary: The origin of the acute and convalescent COVID-19 samples was the United States, Italy and Spain.

CDR1 and CDR2 (germline): LGHDT, YNNKEL (reference sequence). The CDR3 has 17 residues. Trimming cost V 0 bases and J 3 bases, with 14 bases left between them. The Seattle site enrolled patients during active infection and followed them longitudinally. Profiling relied on immunoSEQ multiplex PCR, and the TCRdb table lists in-frame clones only, not all of them. The sample has about 290,000 clones; roughly 89% are singletons. The source of this sequence is a woman aged 25 to 45 with COVID-19, enrolled during active disease. Sequenced: peripheral blood. The V and J genes are TRBV3-1 (or the pseudogene TRBV3-2) and TRBJ2-2, with D tentatively TRBD2 (6 bases). This CDR3 reads CASSQETGVLDTGELFF. The CDR3 DNA is TGTGCCAGCAGCCAAGAGACGGGGGTGTTGGACACCGGGGAGCTGTTTTTT.